This TCR beta chain was obtained from a study of human thymus T cells (dated by TCRdb to between 2020 and 2021). The study in broad terms: The study characterized TCR alpha and beta repertoires from eight infant thymus samples and a few related peripheral blood samples. The infant donors were about 7 to 250 days old, and the cohort included a handful of males and a couple of females.

On the study overall, not on this receptor specifically: Both the thymic and the peripheral blood repertoires appeared to show biased V and J gene segment usage. The related research reported highly overlapping thymic TCR repertoires among unrelated individuals. On average, thymus samples yielded approximately 780,000 unique TCRB clonotypes, whereas blood samples yielded about 80,000.

Using the immunoSEQ multiplex PCR assay, the TCRB and TCRAD loci were amplified from a standardized quantity of quality-controlled genomic DNA. Amplicons spanned the V(D)J region at a length sufficient to cover the CDR3 and identify V and J genes. The commercial immunoSEQ service was used to sequence amplicons on an Illumina platform. Under the source paper's analysis protocol: Primer bias and sequencing errors were corrected as previously described, and TCRAD and TCRB definitions were based on the IMGT database. immunoSEQ Analyzer 3.0 and VDJTools were used for repertoire analysis, which covered basic statistics, V/J segment usage, diversity estimates, rarefaction and pairwise overlap. Diversity was estimated using the Chao1, ChaoE, Efron-Thisted, Shannon and inverse Simpson indices, and was also estimated on datasets down-sampled to the size of the smallest sample. Repertoire overlap was assessed by strict matching of CDR3 nucleotide sequence, V gene and J gene, and clustering was done by Jaccard-based multidimensional scaling. What TCRdb holds here is the immuneACCESS table cut down to in-frame rearrangements. Part of the clones is not present; checked against another copy, under half of the missing clones reflect an unresolved V gene, and the others are unexplained. V, J and clone size were drawn from that table, and D and trimming were deduced from the DNA. Within this sample are roughly 130,000 clones, with about 93% of them counted one time only. Under 0.025% of the sample is held by the ten biggest clonotypes.

About this clone: Its antigen remains undetermined. Per-nucleotide qualities are absent, and no much larger clonotype sits a single base away.

Trimming takes 3 bases from V and 1 base from J, and the germline ends sit 6 bases apart. CDR1 and CDR2 were assigned from the germline V gene (reference sequence) as SSHAT and FNYEAQ. Including the terminal cysteine and phenylalanine, the CDR3 comprises 13 residues. Only the CDR3 region is kept as DNA, spanning 39 bases read in frame from base 1. The thymus tissue came from surgical resects taken out during corrective cardiac surgery. The donors were immunologically healthy infants in Finland who had open corrective cardiac surgery for congenital heart defects. Thymocytes were freed from the tissue by mechanical means and kept at -70 degrees C as pellets of roughly 9-34 million cells. A QIAsymphony instrument was used to extract genomic DNA from the frozen cell pellets.

The V and J genes are TRBV7-7 and TRBJ2-5; perhaps TRBD1 is the D gene, with 6 bases matching. The receptor was isolated from a boy under two years old with a congenital heart defect but otherwise immunologically healthy. Sequenced sample: thymus tissue. The DNA sequence is as follows: TGTGCCAGCAGCTTGGACAGCCAAGAGACCCAGTACTTC. Its amino acids are CASSLDSQETQYF.